This T cell receptor (beta chain) was identified during a study of blood T cell repertoires in COVID-19. Study in general: Samples taken during acute and convalescent COVID-19 were collected in the United States, Italy and Spain. Sources were T cells, B-cell-depleted T cells, or PBMCs; the material itself was cDNA or gDNA.

Trimming took 5 bases from V and 2 from J; bases not matched to a gene: 14. From germline, CDR1 is PRHDT and CDR2 FYEKMQ (reference sequence). The CDR3 is made up of 19 amino acids. This clone was observed once. The protocol was immunoSEQ multiplex PCR, while the TCRdb copy is restricted to in-frame clones and leaves out a portion. The sample records about 82,000 clones, about four fifths being singletons. The clonotype originates from an older woman with acute or convalescent COVID-19. The sample consisted of peripheral blood. The gene calls are TRBV13 and TRBJ2-1; 11 nucleotides line up with TRBD2. The CDR3 reads CASSQTQGLAANTYNEQFF. As DNA, the CDR3 is TGTGCCAGCAGCCAGACCCAGGGACTAGCGGCCAATACCTACAATGAGCAGTTCTTC.